These 19 T cell receptor beta chains were all obtained from the same sample, sequenced in a study of read filtering for tumor transcriptome and immune sequencing. The library was built from roughly 400 ng RNA with molecular barcoded adaptors for alpha/delta and beta/gamma chains. MiXCR was run by TCRdb on the reads, yielding one entry per CDR3 protein. The data show roughly 59,000 distinct CDR3 sequences, around 19% seen once. The sample comprised a population of CD138-negative cells sorted from bone marrow. These receptors came from a donor aged 40 or older with multiple myeloma.

This clonotype was recorded many times. The genes are TRBV20-1 and TRBJ2-1; 7 bases agree with TRBD2. The CDR3 is 18 residues long. The trim removed 1 base at V and 0 bases at J, leaving 12 bases unmatched. Germline CDR1 and CDR2: DFQATT and SNEGSKA (reference sequence). The CDR3 DNA sequence: TGCAGTGCTAGAGTCGGCTGGGGGGGACTCGACTCCTACAATGAGCAGTTCTTC. This codes for CSARVGWGGLDSYNEQFF.

The chain has TRBV4-1 and TRBJ1-3; D not certain. Germline CDR1 MGHRA, CDR2 YSYEKL. The CDR3 extends over 15 amino acids. V lost 4 bases and J lost 0, with 10 bases in between. CDR3 nucleotide sequence: TGCGCCAGCAGCCGGCCGCTGAACTCTGGAAACACCATATATTTT. It is translated as CASSRPLNSGNTIYF.

The sample holds many counts of this clonotype. The chain combines TRBV20-1 with TRBJ1-6; 8 nucleotides line up with TRBD1. V was pared by 6 bases and J by 7 bases, with 5 bases of the junction left unmatched. Germline V gene sequence: CDR1 DFQATT, CDR2 SNEGSKA (reference sequence). The CDR3 loop spans 13 amino acids. CDR3 sequence reads: CSASQGANSPLHF. CDR3 DNA: TGCAGTGCCTCGCAGGGGGCGAATTCACCCCTCCACTTT.

This clonotype was found many times. The chain has TRBV5-1 and TRBJ2-1, with D perhaps given as TRBD1 or TRBD2 (5 bases each). This CDR3 comprises 13 residues. Germline-derived CDR1 and CDR2 are SGHRS and YFSETQ. V lost 2 bases, J lost 10 bases, and 13 bases lay in between. For the CDR3, the DNA is TGCGCCAGCAGCTTTGGGGACGCAAAGGAGCAGTTCTTC. Its protein product is CASSFGDAKEQFF.

There are many counts of this clonotype. This chain links TRBV10-3 with TRBJ1-5; TRBD1 aligns across 8 bases. The CDR3 runs 16 residues. J lost 7 bases, V lost 3 bases, and 11 bases had no gene match. Germline V gives CDR1 ENHRY, CDR2 SYGVKD. In nucleotides, the CDR3 is TGTGCCATCAGTGACCACGGACAGGGAGGACGGCAGCCCCAGCATTTT. Encoded protein: CAISDHGQGGRQPQHF.

This clonotype was picked up many times. The V and J genes are TRBV20-1 and TRBJ2-7; D not certain. The CDR3 sequence is 11 residues long. The V gene's germline CDR1 is DFQATT and CDR2 SNEGSKA (reference sequence). Trimming took off 2 bases at V and 4 bases at J, with 6 bases between the two ends. The CDR3 bases are TGCAGTGCTAGAATGGGGTACGAGCAGTACTTC. Protein: CSARMGYEQYF.

The V call is TRBV3-1, the J call TRBJ2-1; tentative D call: TRBD1 (7 bases). V was clipped by 4 bases and J by 7 bases, with 14 bases between them. This CDR3 has 14 amino acids. CDR1 is LGHDT, CDR2 YNNKEL, per germline (reference sequence). CDR3 nucleotide sequence: TGTGCCAGCAGCCGCCCAGGGGGGCGAAATGAGCAGTTCTTC. Its protein product is CASSRPGGRNEQFF.

There are many counts of this clonotype. The V gene is TRBV28, the J gene TRBJ2-1; no clear D gene. CDR1 MDHEN and CDR2 SYDVKM come from the germline V gene. This CDR3 is 15 amino acids long. Trimming removed 3 bases at V and 10 bases at J, with 19 bases between. The CDR3 DNA sequence: TGTGCCAGCAGTTTGGCAGGTGTTGGATATTCGGAGCAGTTCTTC. Its translation: CASSLAGVGYSEQFF.

This clonotype was counted ten times or more. The rearrangement uses TRBV24-1 and TRBJ2-7, with TRBD2 identical over 11 bases. Germline CDR1 reads KGHDR; CDR2 reads SFDVKD. The CDR3 runs 16 residues. With V trimmed by 3 bases and J by 2 bases, 5 bases remained unmatched. The CDR3 nucleotides read TGTGCCACCAGTGATCCCGGGACTAGCGGAACCTACGAGCAGTACTTC. As protein: CATSDPGTSGTYEQYF.

This clonotype was picked up many times. The chain has TRBV20-1 and TRBJ2-1; 14 nucleotides align to TRBD2. CDR3 length equals 17 residues. With 6 bases clipped from V and 8 bases from J, the junction kept 15 bases outside the gene matches. Germline V gives CDR1 DFQATT, CDR2 SNEGSKA (reference sequence). The CDR3 DNA reads TGCAGTGCAGGGGAGACCTCGGGACTAGCGGGAGACGATGAGCAGTTCTTC. Amino acids: CSAGETSGLAGDDEQFF.

V and J are TRBV5-4 and TRBJ2-7, with 8 positions matching TRBD2. Germline lookup yields CDR1 SGHNT and CDR2 YYREEE (reference sequence). The CDR3 is 15 amino acids. The ends lost 2 bases at V and 1 base at J; junction bases unmatched: 5. CDR3 nucleotide sequence: TGTGCCAGCAGCTTTAGGACGGGGGGGTCCTACGAGCAGTACTTC. Amino acids: CASSFRTGGSYEQYF.

This clonotype has a handful of counts. The rearrangement links TRBV5-1 to TRBJ2-7; 8 nucleotides align to TRBD1. The CDR3 has 14 amino acids. CDR1 SGHRS and CDR2 YFSETQ come from the germline V gene. J lost 3 bases, V lost 4 bases, and 6 bases had no gene match. CDR3 bases: TGCGCCAGCAGCCCCACCGACAGGGGCTACGAGCAGTACTTC. Translating it yields CASSPTDRGYEQYF. Together with reference TRBV5-1 and TRBJ2-7, the CDR3 gives the full variable domain: KAGVTQTPRYLIKTRGQQVTLSCSPISGHRSVSWYQQTPGQGLQFLFEYFSETQRNKGNFPGRFSGRQFSNSRSEMNVSTLELGDSALYLCASSPTDRGYEQYFGPGTRLTVT.

This chain connects TRBV7-8 to TRBJ1-5; D unresolved. Germline loops: CDR1 SGHVS, CDR2 FQNEAQ. The CDR3 totals 18 residues. Trimming left V 1 base short and J 0 bases short, with 16 bases between. The CDR3 sequence: CASSLGNIQQPSNQPQHF. The CDR3 DNA reads TGTGCCAGCAGCTTAGGAAATATTCAACAGCCTAGCAATCAGCCCCAGCATTTT.

Many counts were recorded for this clonotype. The chain joins TRBV29-1 to TRBJ1-2, with TRBD1 as a possible D gene (6 bases). CDR1 is SQVTM and CDR2 is ANQGSEA in the germline V gene. This CDR3 region has 15 residues. The germline V and J ends were trimmed by 2 bases and 8 bases, with 21 bases remaining between them. Written as DNA, the CDR3 is TGCAGCGTTGAACAAGAGGAGGAGGGGGTGTACGGCTACACCTTC. Protein sequence: CSVEQEEEGVYGYTF.

This clonotype showed up many times. This rearrangement joins TRBV12-3 or TRBV12-4 to TRBJ2-5; D remains ambiguous. The germline V and J ends were trimmed by 5 bases and 0 bases, with 4 bases remaining between them. The CDR3 totals 12 residues. CDR3 in DNA: TGTGCCAGCAGTGCATACCAAGAGACCCAGTACTTC. This codes for CASSAYQETQYF.

This clonotype was seen just once. One end of the junction varies from germline; a read error may be responsible. The rearrangement joins TRBV29-1 to TRBJ1-1; 8 bases are a match to TRBD1. The germline V gene has CDR1 SQVTM and CDR2 ANQGSEA. There are 13 residues in the CDR3. Written as DNA, the CDR3 is TGCAGCGCCACTCCTGCGACAGGGGCTGAAGCCTTCTTT. It specifies CSATPATGAEAFF.

This clonotype was seen many times. V is TRBV30 and J is TRBJ1-1, with D possibly matching TRBD1 (5 bases). The CDR3 has 14 amino acids. Germline-derived CDR1 and CDR2 are GTSNPN and SVGIG (reference sequence). The V gene lost 0 bases and the J gene lost 3 bases, with 11 bases spanning the gap. The CDR3 DNA is TGTGCCTGGAGTGTAGGGGCGGATGACACTGAAGCTTTCTTT. Translation gives CAWSVGADDTEAFF.

The genes are TRBV5-6 and TRBJ2-7; D not resolved. V lost 4 bases to trimming and J lost 2 bases, with 13 bases between them. The CDR3 has 14 amino acids. The germline CDR1 and CDR2 sequences are SGHDT and YYEEEE. CDR3 protein: CASSTTSTAYEQYF. The CDR3 nucleotides are TGTGCCAGCAGCACTACCTCGACCGCCTACGAGCAGTACTTC.

This clonotype came up many times. The V and J genes are TRBV20-1 and TRBJ2-1; TRBD2 is a possible D gene (6 bases). This CDR3 is 15 amino acids long. V lost 5 bases, J lost 3 bases, and 17 bases lay in between. From germline, CDR1 is DFQATT and CDR2 SNEGSKA (reference sequence). The CDR3 reads CSALRPGLGYNEQFF. CDR3 sequence (DNA): TGCAGTGCTCTTAGACCGGGACTGGGCTACAATGAGCAGTTCTTC.